The next 25 T cell receptor beta chains were all read from a single sample in a study of cytomegalovirus exposure and HLA in healthy donors listed by TCRdb under 2017. Receptor amplification or capture employed the immunoSEQ multiplex PCR assay. The multiplex PCR relied on a mix of 60 forward primers for TCR Vbeta segments and 13 reverse primers for TCR Jbeta segments. Here the immuneACCESS table is served through TCRdb, limited to in-frame sequences with V and J called. Missing clones are a known gap in these copies; in checked studies unresolved V genes cover under half, and the rest lacks a known reason. The sample records around 96,000 clones, 60% to 80% of which are singletons. In total, the top ten clones hold 3.2% of the sample. Sequencing was carried out using PBMCs. The origin of the receptors is a man aged 60 to 69 in good health and CMV-seronegative.

This chain connects TRBV28 to TRBJ2-3, with TRBD2 matching over 7 bases. The germline V gene has CDR1 MDHEN and CDR2 SYDVKM. With 2 bases clipped from V and 5 bases from J, the junction kept 7 bases outside the gene matches. The CDR3 spans 15 residues. Here the CDR3 reads CASSLGGGEVDTQYF. The CDR3 DNA sequence: TGTGCCAGCAGTTTAGGGGGGGGTGAGGTAGATACGCAGTATTTT.

On this clone itself: This sample includes further DNA sequences coding for the same CDR3. This chain joins TRBV6-1 and TRBJ1-5; 9 bases are a match to TRBD1. CDR1 and CDR2 from the germline V gene are MNHNS and SASEGT. The CDR3 contains 15 residues. The V gene end was trimmed by 1 base and the J gene end by 7 bases; junction bases not matched to a gene: 5. Written as DNA, the CDR3 is TGTGCCAGCAGTGAAGGTACAGGGGGCCGACAGCCCCAGCATTTT. Translating gives CASSEGTGGRQPQHF.

The rearrangement joins TRBV5-1 to TRBJ1-4, with unresolved D. From germline, CDR1 is SGHRS and CDR2 YFSETQ. The CDR3 extends over 12 amino acids. Trimming removed 8 bases at V and 7 bases at J, with 12 bases between. CDR3 in amino acids: CASRRVGEKLFF. The CDR3 DNA reads TGCGCCAGTAGGCGGGTGGGTGAAAAACTGTTTTTT.

The chain uses TRBV1 and TRBJ2-2; the table assigns TRBD2, which was not confirmed against the DNA. TRBV1 counts as a pseudogene. The CDR3 is 20 amino acids. The CDR3 protein is CTSSQDFCPGLALNTGELFF. CDR3 in DNA: TGCACCAGCAGCCAAGATTTCTGTCCGGGACTAGCGTTGAACACCGGGGAGCTGTTTTTT.

This clone was detected only a few times. This chain links TRBV25-1 with TRBJ2-2, with TRBD2 matching over 8 bases. Germline V CDR1 and CDR2: MGHDK, SYGVNS. CDR3 length equals 16 residues. The ends lost 4 bases at V and 1 base at J; junction bases unmatched: 5. As DNA, the CDR3 is TGTGCCAGCAGTGTCAGAGCGGGAGAGAACACCGGGGAGCTGTTTTTT. It specifies CASSVRAGENTGELFF.

J is TRBJ1-1 and V is TRBV30; 9 bases are a match to TRBD1. The trim removed 5 bases at V and 4 bases at J, leaving 14 bases unmatched. CDR1 and CDR2 from the germline V gene are GTSNPN and SVGIG (reference sequence). This CDR3 contains 16 residues. CDR3 sequence reads: CAWRKQGAGWPTEAFF. The CDR3 DNA is TGTGCCTGGCGAAAACAGGGGGCTGGTTGGCCCACTGAAGCTTTCTTT.

V gene TRBV13 combines with J gene TRBJ1-4; the D gene is possibly TRBD1 (6 bases). The CDR3 sequence is 17 residues long. V was shortened by 4 bases and J by 5 bases, with 20 bases between the two germline ends. Germline assignment: CDR1 PRHDT and CDR2 FYEKMQ (reference sequence). The CDR3, as DNA: TGTGCCAGCAGCTCCGCGGCCACAGGGTTAGGGAATGAAAAACTGTTTTTT. This translates into CASSSAATGLGNEKLFF.

V usage is TRBV5-1 and J usage is TRBJ2-5; TRBD2 agrees at 8 bases. Germline assignment: CDR1 SGHRS and CDR2 YFSETQ. The CDR3 length is 16 residues. Losses at the gene ends were 0 bases for V and 1 base for J; bases not matched to a gene: 5. The CDR3 DNA follows: TGCGCCAGCAGCTTGGATATAGCGGGACTCCAAGAGACCCAGTACTTC. Amino acids: CASSLDIAGLQETQYF.

This clone has more than one count but fewer than ten. This chain connects TRBV2 to TRBJ2-3; D is unclear. CDR3 length equals 13 residues. Trimming took off 6 bases at V and 5 bases at J, with 12 bases between the two ends. Germline assignment: CDR1 SNHLY and CDR2 FYNNEI. DNA for the CDR3: TGTGCCAGCAGCGAACAGCCGGGAGATACGCAGTATTTT. Residues: CASSEQPGDTQYF.

The chain recombines TRBV28 with TRBJ2-1; 8 bases agree with TRBD2. From germline, CDR1 is MDHEN and CDR2 SYDVKM. V dropped 4 bases and J dropped 9; count of bases not matched to a gene: 11. This CDR3 is 15 amino acids long. CDR3 in amino acids: CASSSGGGNGGEQFF. The CDR3 DNA sequence: TGTGCCAGCAGTTCGGGCGGGGGGAACGGCGGTGAGCAGTTCTTC.

This chain connects TRBV9 to TRBJ2-1, with 9 bases identical to TRBD1. V was clipped by 2 bases and J by 7 bases; unmatched bases: 1. Germline V CDR1 and CDR2: SGDLS, YYNGEE. The CDR3 is 13 residues long. CDR3 coding DNA: TGTGCCAGCAGCGTCGGACAGGGGAATGAGCAGTTCTTC. Protein sequence: CASSVGQGNEQFF.

V is TRBV5-1 and J is TRBJ2-7, with TRBD2 as a possible D gene (6 bases). Trimming took 0 bases from V and 0 from J, leaving 10 bases between them. Germline loops: CDR1 SGHRS, CDR2 YFSETQ. The CDR3 length is 15 residues. The DNA for the CDR3 is TGCGCCAGCAGCTTGGGCGGGACGGGCTCCTACGAGCAGTACTTC. This gives the protein CASSLGGTGSYEQYF.

The DNA for the CDR3 is TGTGCCATCACGGCTAGCGGGAAGACTTATGAGCAGTTCTTC. Its protein is CAITASGKTYEQFF. The V call is TRBV10-3, the J call TRBJ2-1, with 9 bases aligning to TRBD2. Germline V gives CDR1 ENHRY, CDR2 SYGVKD. The ends lost 7 bases at V and 8 bases at J; junction bases unmatched: 9. The CDR3 extends over 14 amino acids.

V is TRBV27 and J is TRBJ2-7; TRBD2 agrees at 13 bases. The CDR3 is made up of 16 amino acids. V was clipped by 8 bases and J by 4 bases; unmatched bases: 11. Germline V gene sequence: CDR1 MNHEY, CDR2 SMNVEV (reference sequence). The CDR3 is CASLPRLAGGNYEQYF. The CDR3 DNA reads as TGTGCCAGCCTGCCCCGACTAGCGGGAGGAAATTACGAGCAGTACTTC.

This clone was counted a few times. This rearrangement joins TRBV5-6 to TRBJ1-2; D possibly corresponds to TRBD1 (6 bases). Germline V gene sequence: CDR1 SGHDT, CDR2 YYEEEE. This CDR3 comprises 13 residues. Trimming took 0 bases from V and 6 from J, leaving 9 bases between them. The CDR3 nucleotides are TGTGCCAGCAGCTTGGCACAGGGCGATGGCTACACCTTC. Translation: CASSLAQGDGYTF.

V usage is TRBV5-6 and J usage is TRBJ2-5, with TRBD1 identical over 9 bases. The J call is in doubt because the DNA end fits TRBJ2-7 better. Germline V lookup: CDR1 SGHDT, CDR2 YYEEEE. This CDR3 has 13 amino acids. Here the CDR3 reads CASSFTGGDEQYF. CDR3 sequence (DNA): TGTGCCAGCAGCTTCACAGGGGGCGACGAGCAGTACTTC.

The gene calls are TRBV6-1 and TRBJ2-1, with TRBD1 matching 9 bases. Trimming removed 7 bases from V and 10 bases from J; junction bases left unmatched: 11. The CDR3 runs to 14 residues. Germline CDR1 and CDR2: MNHNS and SASEGT. This CDR3 is CASTIGTGNREQFF. As DNA, the CDR3 is TGTGCCAGCACCATAGGGACAGGGAATAGGGAGCAGTTCTTC.

V gene TRBV5-6 combines with J gene TRBJ2-3; 9 positions match TRBD2. CDR3 length: 15 amino acids. Germline CDR1 is SGHDT and CDR2 is YYEEEE. Trimming cost V 0 bases and J 5 bases; bases outside gene matches: 4. The CDR3 DNA follows: TGTGCCAGCAGCTTGGCCACTAGCGGGTTAGATACGCAGTATTTT. As protein: CASSLATSGLDTQYF. The full variable domain, rest sourced from reference TRBV5-6 and TRBJ2-3, is DAGVTQSPTHLIKTRGQQVTLRCSPKSGHDTVSWYQQALGQGPQFIFQYYEEEERQRGNFPDRFSGHQFPNYSSELNVNALLLGDSALYLCASSLATSGLDTQYFGPGTRLTVL.

This chain uses TRBV29-1 with TRBJ2-5; TRBD1 agrees at 11 bases. The CDR3 contains 14 residues. CDR1 SQVTM and CDR2 ANQGSEA come from the germline V gene. The V segment lost 7 bases and the J segment 5 bases; nucleotides outside the gene matches: 9. The CDR3 nucleotides are TGCAGCGCCGGACAGGGGGCCCTAACGGAGACCCAGTACTTC. Protein product: CSAGQGALTETQYF.

The chain links TRBV6-1 to TRBJ2-5, with 8 nucleotides matching TRBD2. This CDR3 is 15 amino acids long. The germline gives CDR1 MNHNS, CDR2 SASEGT. Germline trimming cut 6 bases from V and 1 base from J; bases unmatched to any gene: 7. The CDR3 nucleotides read TGTGCCAGCAGCCTGGGACTAGTTACCCAAGAGACCCAGTACTTC. Translation: CASSLGLVTQETQYF.

The chain has TRBV10-3 and TRBJ2-4; 7 nucleotides line up with TRBD2. The CDR3 has 16 residues. Germline V gene sequence: CDR1 ENHRY, CDR2 SYGVKD. The junction had 7 bases not matched to a gene; V was cut back by 3 bases and J by 2 bases. The CDR3 reads CAISDRLADSKNIQYF. CDR3 nucleotides: TGTGCCATCAGTGACCGGCTAGCGGACTCCAAAAACATTCAGTACTTC.

The chain combines TRBV5-1 with TRBJ2-6; 7 positions agree with TRBD1. The CDR3 is 16 amino acids. Germline trimming cut 7 bases from V and 0 bases from J; bases unmatched to any gene: 7. CDR1 and CDR2 from the germline V gene are SGHRS and YFSETQ. The DNA of the CDR3 is TGCGCCAGCTCTAGGGACAGTGTCTCTGGGGCCAACGTCCTGACTTTC. Its protein is CASSRDSVSGANVLTF. Full variable domain (missing parts from reference TRBV5-1 and TRBJ2-6): KAGVTQTPRYLIKTRGQQVTLSCSPISGHRSVSWYQQTPGQGLQFLFEYFSETQRNKGNFPGRFSGRQFSNSRSEMNVSTLELGDSALYLCASSRDSVSGANVLTFGAGSRLTVL.

The chain has TRBV6-1 and TRBJ2-7; 10 positions match TRBD2. V lost 7 bases, J lost 2 bases, and 8 bases stayed unmatched. The CDR3 sequence is 15 residues long. Germline CDR1 is MNHNS and CDR2 is SASEGT. CDR3 DNA sequence: TGTGCCAGCACCCCTAGCGGGAGCGGGGCCTACGAGCAGTACTTC. This codes for CASTPSGSGAYEQYF.

This clone was found a few times. V usage is TRBV9 and J usage is TRBJ1-1; maybe TRBD1 (5 bases). Germline V gene lookup returns CDR1 SGDLS and CDR2 YYNGEE. The CDR3 consists of 14 residues. The V and J ends lost 3 bases and 1 base respectively, with 10 bases between them. The CDR3 region has the DNA TGTGCCAGCAGCGAAAACCAGGGGAACACTGAAGCTTTCTTT. Residues: CASSENQGNTEAFF. Full variable domain (outside the CDR3, taken from reference TRBV9 and TRBJ1-1): DSGVTQTPKHLITATGQRVTLRCSPRSGDLSVYWYQQSLDQGLQFLIQYYNGEERAKGNILERFSAQQFPDLHSELNLSSLELGDSALYFCASSENQGNTEAFFGQGTRLTVV.

This clone was recorded only once. The V and J genes are TRBV10-2 and TRBJ1-4; 7 bases map to TRBD1. Per germline, CDR1 WSHSY and CDR2 SAAADI. CDR3 length: 15 amino acids. V shed 5 bases and J 3 bases; nucleotides not matched to a gene: 6. CDR3: CASSQTGASNEKLFF. CDR3 bases: TGCGCCAGCAGTCAAACAGGGGCGTCTAATGAAAAACTGTTTTTT.